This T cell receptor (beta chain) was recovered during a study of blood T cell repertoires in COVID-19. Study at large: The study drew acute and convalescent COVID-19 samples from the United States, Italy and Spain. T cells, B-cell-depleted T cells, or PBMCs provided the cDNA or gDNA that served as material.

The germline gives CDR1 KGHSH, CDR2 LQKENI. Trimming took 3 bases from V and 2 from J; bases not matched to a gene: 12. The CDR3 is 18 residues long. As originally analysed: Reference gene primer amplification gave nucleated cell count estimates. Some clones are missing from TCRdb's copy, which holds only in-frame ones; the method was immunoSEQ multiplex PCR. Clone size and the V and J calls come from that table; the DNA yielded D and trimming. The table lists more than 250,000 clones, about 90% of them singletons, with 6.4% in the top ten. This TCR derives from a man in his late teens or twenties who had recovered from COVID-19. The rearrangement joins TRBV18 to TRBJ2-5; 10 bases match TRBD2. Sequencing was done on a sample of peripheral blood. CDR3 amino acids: CASSPTVVSGGVQETQYF. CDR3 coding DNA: TGTGCCAGCTCACCTACCGTGGTCAGCGGGGGGGTACAAGAGACCCAGTACTTC.